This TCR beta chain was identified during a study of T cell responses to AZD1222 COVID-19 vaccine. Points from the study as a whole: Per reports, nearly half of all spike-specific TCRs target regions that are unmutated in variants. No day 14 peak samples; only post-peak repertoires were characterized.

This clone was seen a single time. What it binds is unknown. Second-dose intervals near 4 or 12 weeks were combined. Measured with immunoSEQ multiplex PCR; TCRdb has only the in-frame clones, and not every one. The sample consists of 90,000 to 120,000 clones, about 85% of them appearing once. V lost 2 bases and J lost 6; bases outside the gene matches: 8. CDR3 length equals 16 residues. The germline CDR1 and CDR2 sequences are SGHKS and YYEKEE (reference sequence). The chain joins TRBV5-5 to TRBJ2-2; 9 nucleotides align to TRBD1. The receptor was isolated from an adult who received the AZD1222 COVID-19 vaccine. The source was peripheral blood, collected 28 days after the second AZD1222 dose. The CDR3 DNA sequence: TGTGCCAGCAGCTTCGGACAGGGGCCGAATGCCGGGGAGCTGTTTTTT. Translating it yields CASSFGQGPNAGELFF.